This TCR beta chain comes out of a study of chronic HIV infection and antiretroviral therapy (dated by TCRdb to about 2015). Comment on this clonotype: No cognate antigen has been identified for it. Within one base of it there is no much larger clone, and no base qualities were kept.

Library generation was performed with 5' RACE. This sample was sequenced with an Illumina MiSeq. TCRdb took the public reads, trimmed them with fastp at Q25, ran MiXCR for clone calling and kept in-frame beta chains. Identical CDR3 proteins give one entry, which carries the most common genes and DNA. This sample has 39,000 or so distinct CDR3 sequences in its table, and about 8.9% of those were observed once. 2.9% of the sample is held by the ten biggest clonotypes. Relative to germline, V is 1 base shorter and J is 9 bases shorter, with 13 bases between their ends. Measured from the cysteine to the phenylalanine, the CDR3 is 14 residues long. Solely the CDR3 DNA is kept, with 42 bases framed from the first base. The germline V gene specifies MNHNS as CDR1 and SASEGT as CDR2.

The sequence was obtained from an adult who had HIV and had not received antiretroviral therapy, or was an uninfected healthy control (not recorded which). This sequence uses TRBV6-1 and TRBJ1-5; no D gene call is confident. Material: peripheral blood. The sequenced DNA: TGTGCCAGCAGTGAAGTTGACGAGCGGTGGCCCCAGCATTTT. Translation gives CASSEVDERWPQHF.